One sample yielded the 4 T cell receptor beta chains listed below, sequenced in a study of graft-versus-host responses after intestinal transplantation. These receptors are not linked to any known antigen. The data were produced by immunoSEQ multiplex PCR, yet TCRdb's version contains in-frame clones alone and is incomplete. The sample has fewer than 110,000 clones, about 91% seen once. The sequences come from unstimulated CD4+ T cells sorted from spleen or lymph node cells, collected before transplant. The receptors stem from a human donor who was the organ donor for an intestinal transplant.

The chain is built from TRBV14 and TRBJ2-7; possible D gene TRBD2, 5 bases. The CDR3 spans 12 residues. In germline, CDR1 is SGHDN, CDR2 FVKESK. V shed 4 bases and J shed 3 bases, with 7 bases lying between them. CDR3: CASSPGIYEQYF. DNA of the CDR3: TGTGCCAGCAGCCCCGGGATCTACGAGCAGTACTTC.

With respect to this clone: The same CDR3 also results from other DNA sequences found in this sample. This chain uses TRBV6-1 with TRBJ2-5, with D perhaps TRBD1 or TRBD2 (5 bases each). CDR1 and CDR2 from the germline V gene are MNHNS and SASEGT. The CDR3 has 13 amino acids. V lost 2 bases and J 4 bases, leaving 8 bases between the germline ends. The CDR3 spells CASSESGRETQYF. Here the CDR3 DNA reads TGTGCCAGCAGTGAATCGGGGCGAGAGACCCAGTACTTC.

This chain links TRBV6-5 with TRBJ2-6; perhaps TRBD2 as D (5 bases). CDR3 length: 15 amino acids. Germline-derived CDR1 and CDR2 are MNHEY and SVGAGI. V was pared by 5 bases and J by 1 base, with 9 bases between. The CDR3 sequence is CASSRSGSGANVLTF. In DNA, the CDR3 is TGTGCCAGCAGTAGATCGGGGTCTGGGGCCAACGTCCTGACTTTC.

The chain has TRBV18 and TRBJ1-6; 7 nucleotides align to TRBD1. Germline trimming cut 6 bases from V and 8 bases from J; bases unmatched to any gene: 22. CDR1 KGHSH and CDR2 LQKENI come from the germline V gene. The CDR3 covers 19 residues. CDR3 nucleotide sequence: TGTGCCAGCTCCTCCTCCGGGACAGCCAAAATAATGGGCCATTCACCCCTCCACTTT. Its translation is CASSSSGTAKIMGHSPLHF.